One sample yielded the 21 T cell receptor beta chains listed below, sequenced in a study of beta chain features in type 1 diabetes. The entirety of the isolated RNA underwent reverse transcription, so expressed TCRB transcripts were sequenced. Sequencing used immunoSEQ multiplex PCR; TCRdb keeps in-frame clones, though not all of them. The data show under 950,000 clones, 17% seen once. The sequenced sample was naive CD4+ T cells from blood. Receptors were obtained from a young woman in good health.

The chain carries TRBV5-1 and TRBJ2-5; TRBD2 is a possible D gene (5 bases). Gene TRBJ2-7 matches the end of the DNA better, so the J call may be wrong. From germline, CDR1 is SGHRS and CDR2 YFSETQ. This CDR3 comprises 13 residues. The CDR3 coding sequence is TGCGCCAGCAGCTCGGAGTTCGGGAACGAGCAGTACTTC. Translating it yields CASSSEFGNEQYF.

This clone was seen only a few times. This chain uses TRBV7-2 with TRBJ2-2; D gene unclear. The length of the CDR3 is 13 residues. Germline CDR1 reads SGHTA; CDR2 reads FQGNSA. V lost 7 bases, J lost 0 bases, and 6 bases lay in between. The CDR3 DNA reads TGTGCCAGCAAGGGTCCGAACACCGGGGAGCTGTTTTTT. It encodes CASKGPNTGELFF.

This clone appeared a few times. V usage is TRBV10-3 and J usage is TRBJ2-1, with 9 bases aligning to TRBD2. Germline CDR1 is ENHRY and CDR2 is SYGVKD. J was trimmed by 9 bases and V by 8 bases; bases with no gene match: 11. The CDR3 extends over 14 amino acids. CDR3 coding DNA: TGTGCCATCCAGGGGCGGGAGGGCCACGGTGAGCAGTTCTTC. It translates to CAIQGREGHGEQFF.

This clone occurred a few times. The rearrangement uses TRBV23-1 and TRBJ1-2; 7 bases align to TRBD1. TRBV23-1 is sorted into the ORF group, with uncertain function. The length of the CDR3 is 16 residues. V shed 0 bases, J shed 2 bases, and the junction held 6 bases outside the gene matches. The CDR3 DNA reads TGCGCCAGCAGTCAATCGGGACAGACCAAAAACTATGGCTACACCTTC. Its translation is CASSQSGQTKNYGYTF.

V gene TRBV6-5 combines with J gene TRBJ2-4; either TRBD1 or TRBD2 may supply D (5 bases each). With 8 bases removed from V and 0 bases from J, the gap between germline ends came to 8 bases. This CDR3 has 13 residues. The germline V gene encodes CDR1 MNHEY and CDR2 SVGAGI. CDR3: CASGTGAKNIQYF. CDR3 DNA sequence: TGTGCCAGCGGGACGGGAGCCAAAAACATTCAGTACTTC.

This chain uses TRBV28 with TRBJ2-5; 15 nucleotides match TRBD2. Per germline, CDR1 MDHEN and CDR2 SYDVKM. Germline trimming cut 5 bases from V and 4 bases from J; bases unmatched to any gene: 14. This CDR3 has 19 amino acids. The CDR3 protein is CASSNRRTSGRAGGETQYF. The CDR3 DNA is TGTGCCAGCAGTAACAGGAGGACTAGCGGGAGGGCCGGGGGAGAGACCCAGTACTTC.

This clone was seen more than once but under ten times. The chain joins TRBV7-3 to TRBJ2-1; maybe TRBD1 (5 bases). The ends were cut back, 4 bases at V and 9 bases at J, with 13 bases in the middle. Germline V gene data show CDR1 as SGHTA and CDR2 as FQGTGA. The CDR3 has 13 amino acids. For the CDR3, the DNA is TGTGCCAGCAGCTCCCTCGACAGACGTGAGCAGTTCTTC. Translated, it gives CASSSLDRREQFF.

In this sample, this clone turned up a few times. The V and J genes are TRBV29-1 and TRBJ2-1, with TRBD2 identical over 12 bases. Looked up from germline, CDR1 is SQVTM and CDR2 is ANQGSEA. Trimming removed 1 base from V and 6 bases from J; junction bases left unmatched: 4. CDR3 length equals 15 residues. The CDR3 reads CSVEVVTSGSNEQFF. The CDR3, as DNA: TGCAGCGTTGAAGTTGTGACTAGCGGGAGCAATGAGCAGTTCTTC.

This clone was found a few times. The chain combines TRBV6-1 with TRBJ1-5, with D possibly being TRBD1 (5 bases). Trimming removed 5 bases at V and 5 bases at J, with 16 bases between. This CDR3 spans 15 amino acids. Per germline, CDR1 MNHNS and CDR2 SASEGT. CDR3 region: CASSHQGAFDQPQHF. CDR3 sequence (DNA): TGTGCCAGCAGTCACCAGGGCGCCTTCGATCAGCCCCAGCATTTT.

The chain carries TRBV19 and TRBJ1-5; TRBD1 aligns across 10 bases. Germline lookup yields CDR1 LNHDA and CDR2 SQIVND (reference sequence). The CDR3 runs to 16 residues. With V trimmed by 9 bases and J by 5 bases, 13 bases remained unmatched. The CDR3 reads CASRPYFGTGDQPQHF. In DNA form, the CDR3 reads TGTGCCAGCAGGCCCTACTTCGGGACAGGGGATCAGCCCCAGCATTTT.

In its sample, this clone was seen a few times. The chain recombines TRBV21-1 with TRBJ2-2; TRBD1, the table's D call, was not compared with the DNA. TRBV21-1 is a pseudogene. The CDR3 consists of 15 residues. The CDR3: CASSKNRGGPGELFF. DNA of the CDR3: TGTGCCAGCAGCAAAAACAGGGGTGGACCCGGGGAGCTGTTTTTT.

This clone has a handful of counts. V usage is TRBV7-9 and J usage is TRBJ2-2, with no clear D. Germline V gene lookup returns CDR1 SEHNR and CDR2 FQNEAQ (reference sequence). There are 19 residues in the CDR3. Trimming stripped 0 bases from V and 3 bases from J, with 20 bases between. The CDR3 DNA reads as TGTGCCAGCAGCTTAGCAAGCGTGAGACGGATCATGTACACCGGGGAGCTGTTTTTT. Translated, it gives CASSLASVRRIMYTGELFF.

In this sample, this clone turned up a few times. CDR3 nucleotides: TGTGCCAGCAGCTTGTCAACGGGAGGGGAGACCCAGTACTTC. As protein: CASSLSTGGETQYF. The V and J genes are TRBV5-6 and TRBJ2-5; 8 nucleotides agree with TRBD2. This CDR3 is built from 14 residues. The ends lost 1 base at V and 5 bases at J; junction bases unmatched: 4. CDR1 SGHDT and CDR2 YYEEEE come from the germline V gene.

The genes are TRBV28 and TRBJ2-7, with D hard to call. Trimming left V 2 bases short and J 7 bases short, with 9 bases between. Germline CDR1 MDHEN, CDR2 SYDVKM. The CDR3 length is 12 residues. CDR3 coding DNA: TGTGCCAGCAGTTTACCCCTGGGTGAGCAGTACTTC. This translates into CASSLPLGEQYF.

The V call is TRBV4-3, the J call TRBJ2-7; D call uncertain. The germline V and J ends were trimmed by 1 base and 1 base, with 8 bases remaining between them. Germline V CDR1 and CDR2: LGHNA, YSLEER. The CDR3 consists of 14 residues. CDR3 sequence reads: CASSQGPRSYEQYF. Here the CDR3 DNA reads TGCGCCAGCAGCCAAGGACCCCGATCCTACGAGCAGTACTTC.

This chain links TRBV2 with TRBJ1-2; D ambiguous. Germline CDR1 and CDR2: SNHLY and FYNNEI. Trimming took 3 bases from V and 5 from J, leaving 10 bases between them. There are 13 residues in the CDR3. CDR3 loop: CASSDYMIYGYTF. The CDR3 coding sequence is TGTGCCAGCAGTGACTACATGATTTATGGCTACACCTTC. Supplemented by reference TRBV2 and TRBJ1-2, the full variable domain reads EPEVTQTPSHQVTQMGQEVILRCVPISNHLYFYWYRQILGQKVEFLVSFYNNEISEKSEIFDDQFSVERPDGSNFTLKIRSTKLEDSAMYFCASSDYMIYGYTFGSGTRLTVV.

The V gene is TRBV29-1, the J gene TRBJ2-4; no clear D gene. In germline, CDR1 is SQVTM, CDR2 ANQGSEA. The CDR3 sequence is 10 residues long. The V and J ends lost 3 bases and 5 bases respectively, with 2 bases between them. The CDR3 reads CSVEENIQYF. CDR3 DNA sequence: TGCAGCGTTGAGGAAAACATTCAGTACTTC.

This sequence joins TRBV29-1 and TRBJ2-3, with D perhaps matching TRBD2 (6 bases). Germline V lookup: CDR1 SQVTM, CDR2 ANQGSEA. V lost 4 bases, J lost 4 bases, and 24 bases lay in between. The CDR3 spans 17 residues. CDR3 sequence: CSVARLPMGGRADTQYF. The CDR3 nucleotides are TGCAGCGTTGCCAGACTCCCTATGGGGGGTCGGGCAGATACGCAGTATTTT.

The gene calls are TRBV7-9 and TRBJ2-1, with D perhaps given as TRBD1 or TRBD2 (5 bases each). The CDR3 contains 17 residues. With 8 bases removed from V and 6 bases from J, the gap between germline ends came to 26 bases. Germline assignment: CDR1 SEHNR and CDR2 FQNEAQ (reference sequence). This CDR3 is CASGGMFRPSRPNEQFF. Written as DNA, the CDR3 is TGTGCCAGCGGGGGTATGTTCAGGCCTTCCCGGCCCAATGAGCAGTTCTTC. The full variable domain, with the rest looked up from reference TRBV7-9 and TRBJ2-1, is DTGVSQNPRHKITKRGQNVTFRCDPISEHNRLYWYRQTLGQGPEFLTYFQNEAQLEKSRLLSDRFSAERPKGSFSTLEIQRTEQGDSAMYLCASGGMFRPSRPNEQFFGPGTRLTVL.

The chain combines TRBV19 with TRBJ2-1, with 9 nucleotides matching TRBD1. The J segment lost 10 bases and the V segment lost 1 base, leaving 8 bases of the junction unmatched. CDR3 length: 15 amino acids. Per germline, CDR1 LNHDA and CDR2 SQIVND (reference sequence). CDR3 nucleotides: TGTGCCAGTAGTATAGGGAGGACAGGGGCACCGGAGCAGTTCTTC. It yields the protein CASSIGRTGAPEQFF.

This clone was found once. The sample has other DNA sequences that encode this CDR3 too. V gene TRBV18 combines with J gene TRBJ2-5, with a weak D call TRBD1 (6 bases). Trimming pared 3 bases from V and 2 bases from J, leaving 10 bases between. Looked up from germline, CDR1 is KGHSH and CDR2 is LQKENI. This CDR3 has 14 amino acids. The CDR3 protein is CASSPGTPQETQYF. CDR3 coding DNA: TGTGCCAGCTCACCCGGGACACCTCAAGAGACCCAGTACTTC.